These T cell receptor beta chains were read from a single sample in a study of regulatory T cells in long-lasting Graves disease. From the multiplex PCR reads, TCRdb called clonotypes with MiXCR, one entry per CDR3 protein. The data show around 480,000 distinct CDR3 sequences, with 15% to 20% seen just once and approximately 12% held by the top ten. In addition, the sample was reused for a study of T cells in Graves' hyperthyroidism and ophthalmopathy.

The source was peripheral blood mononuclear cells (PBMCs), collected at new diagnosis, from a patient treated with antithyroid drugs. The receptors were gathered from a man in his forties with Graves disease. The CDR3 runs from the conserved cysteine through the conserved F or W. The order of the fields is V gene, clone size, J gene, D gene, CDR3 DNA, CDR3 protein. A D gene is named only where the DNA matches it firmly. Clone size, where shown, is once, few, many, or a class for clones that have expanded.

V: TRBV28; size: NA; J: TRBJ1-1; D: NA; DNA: TGTGCCAGCAGAGGAGGGGCGGTGAACACTGAAGCTTTCTTT; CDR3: CASRGGAVNTEAFF
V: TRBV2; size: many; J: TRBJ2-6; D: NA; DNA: TGTGCCAGCAGTGAGACTACTCCTGGGGCCAACGTCCTGACTTTC; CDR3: CASSETTPGANVLTF
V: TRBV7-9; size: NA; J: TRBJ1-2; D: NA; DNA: TGTGCCAGCAGCGCTTCAGGGAATGGCTACACCTTC; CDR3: CASSASGNGYTF
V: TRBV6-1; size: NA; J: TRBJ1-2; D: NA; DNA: TGTGCCAGCAGTGAACGAGGGGTTGGCTACACCTTC; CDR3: CASSERGVGYTF
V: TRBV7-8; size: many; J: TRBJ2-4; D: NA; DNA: TGTGCCAGCAGCCCCCCCCGGGACTCACTAGCCAAAAACATTCAGTACTTC; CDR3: CASSPPRDSLAKNIQYF
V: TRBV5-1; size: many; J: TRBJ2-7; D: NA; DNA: TGCGCCAGCAGCTCCCGGGTCAACTCCTACGAGCAGTACTTC; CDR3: CASSSRVNSYEQYF
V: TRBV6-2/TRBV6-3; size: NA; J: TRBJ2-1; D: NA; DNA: TGTGCCAGCAGTACAAGCACTTGGGAAATAGGTCGGTACAATGAGCAGTTCTTC; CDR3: CASSTSTWEIGRYNEQFF
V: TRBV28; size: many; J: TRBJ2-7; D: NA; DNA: TGTGCCAGCAGTTTAGGGGGCTCATGGGTGCTCTCCGAGCAGTACTTC; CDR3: CASSLGGSWVLSEQYF
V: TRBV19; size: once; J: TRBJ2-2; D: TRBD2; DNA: TGTGCCAGTACTCATAGGCTAGCGGGGTCGAACACCGGGGAGCTGTTTTTT; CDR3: CASTHRLAGSNTGELFF
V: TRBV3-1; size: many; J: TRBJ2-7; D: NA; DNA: TGTGCCAGCAGCTCCGGGACCCCGACCGAGCAGTACTTC; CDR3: CASSSGTPTEQYF
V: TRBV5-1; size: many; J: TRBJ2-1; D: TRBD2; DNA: TGCGCCAGCAGCCCTTGGACTAGCGGGGCCAATGAGCAGTTCTTC; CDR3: CASSPWTSGANEQFF
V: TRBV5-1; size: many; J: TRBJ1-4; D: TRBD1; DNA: TGCGCCAGCAGCTTGGGCCAGGGGGCGATGGGACTGTTTTTT; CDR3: CASSLGQGAMGLFF
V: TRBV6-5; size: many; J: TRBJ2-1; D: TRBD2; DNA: TGTGCCAGCAGTTGGGACGCGGGAGGGACCTACAATGAGCAGTTCTTC; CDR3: CASSWDAGGTYNEQFF
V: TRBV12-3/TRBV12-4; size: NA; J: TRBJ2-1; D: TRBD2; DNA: TGTGCCAGCACCCCCGCGAGCGGGGGATACAATGAGCAGTTCTTC; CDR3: CASTPASGGYNEQFF
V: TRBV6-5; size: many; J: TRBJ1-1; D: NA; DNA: TGTGCCAGCAGTTTCGCCTCGGCTGAGAACACTGAAGCTTTCTTT; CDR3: CASSFASAENTEAFF
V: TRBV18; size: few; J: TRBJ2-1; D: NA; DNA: TGTGCCAGCTCACCTTCCGGGGCAGGGGTCACTATTTCCTACAATGAGCAGTTCTTC; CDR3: CASSPSGAGVTISYNEQFF
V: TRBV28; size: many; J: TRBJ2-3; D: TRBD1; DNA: TGTGCCAGCAGTGCACCAGGGGGACAAAGCACAGATACGCAGTATTTT; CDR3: CASSAPGGQSTDTQYF
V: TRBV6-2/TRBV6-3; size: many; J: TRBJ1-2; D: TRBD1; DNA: TGTGCCAGCAGTGCCGACAGGGGGTTCTATGGCTACACCTTC; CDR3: CASSADRGFYGYTF
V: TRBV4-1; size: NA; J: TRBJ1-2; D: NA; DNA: TGCGCCAGCAGCCAAGCTCCGACCAGCGTTTACTATGGCTACACCTTC; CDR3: CASSQAPTSVYYGYTF
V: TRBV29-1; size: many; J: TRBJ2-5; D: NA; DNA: TGCAGCGTTGGTGTACGGGAGACCCAGTACTTC; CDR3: CSVGVRETQYF
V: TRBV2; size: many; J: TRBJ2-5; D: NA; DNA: TGTGCCAGCAGGGGATTGACGGGAGAGGGGGAGACCCAGTACTTC; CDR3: CASRGLTGEGETQYF
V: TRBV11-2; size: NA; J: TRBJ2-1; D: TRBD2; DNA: TGTGCCAGCAGCTCAAATAGCGGGACCTACAATGAGCAGTTCTTC; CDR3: CASSSNSGTYNEQFF
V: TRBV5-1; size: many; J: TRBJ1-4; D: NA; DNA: TGCGCCAGCAGCGGGGAACCGAATGAAAAACTGTTTTTT; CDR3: CASSGEPNEKLFF
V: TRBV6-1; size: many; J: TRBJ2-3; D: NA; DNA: TGTGCCAGCAGTCGGGACCACGGGTCAGATACGCAGTATTTT; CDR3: CASSRDHGSDTQYF
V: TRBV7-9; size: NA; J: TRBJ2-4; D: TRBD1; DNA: TGTGCCAGCAGCCACTCTGTCCGGGACAGCCGCAAAAACATTCAGTACTTC; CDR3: CASSHSVRDSRKNIQYF
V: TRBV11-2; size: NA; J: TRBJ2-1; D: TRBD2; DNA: TGTGCCAGCAGCCTGAAACGGCCGGGAGGCTGGCGGTATGAGCAGTTCTTC; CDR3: CASSLKRPGGWRYEQFF
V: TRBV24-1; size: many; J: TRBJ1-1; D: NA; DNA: TGTGCCACCAGTGGCCGGGGCACTGAAGCTTTCTTT; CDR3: CATSGRGTEAFF
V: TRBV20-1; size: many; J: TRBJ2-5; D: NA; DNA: TGCAGTGCTAGCCAAGGGGACCAAGAGACCCAGTACTTC; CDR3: CSASQGDQETQYF
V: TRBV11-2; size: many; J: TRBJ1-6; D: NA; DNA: TGTGCCAGCAGCTCATACGACAGGTTCTATAATTCACCCCTCCACTTT; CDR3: CASSSYDRFYNSPLHF
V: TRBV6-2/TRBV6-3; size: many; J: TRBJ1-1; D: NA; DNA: TGTGCCAGCAGTTACCCAGCGTTGTGGACTGAAGCTTTCTTT; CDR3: CASSYPALWTEAFF
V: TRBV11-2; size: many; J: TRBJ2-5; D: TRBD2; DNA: TGTGCCAGCAGCCCGGGGACTAGCGGGAGGAAAGAGACCCAGTACTTC; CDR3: CASSPGTSGRKETQYF
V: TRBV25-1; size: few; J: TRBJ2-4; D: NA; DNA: TGTGCCAGCAGTCTGCCCGTTAAAAACATTCAGTACTTC; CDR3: CASSLPVKNIQYF